The rows below give T cell receptor beta chains drawn from one sample of a study of cytomegalovirus exposure and HLA in healthy donors. The repertoire was sequenced with immunoSEQ multiplex PCR; TCRdb's copy has only in-frame clones and lacks some. Of about 160,000 clones in the sample, roughly 83% were seen once. The sample comprised PBMCs. Receptors originate from a woman between 18 and 29 years old in good health and CMV-seronegative. The CDR3 runs from the conserved cysteine through the conserved F or W. D genes are given only for firm matches. Clone size is not always given. Where it is, it says once, few, many or a class for expanded clones.

j_gene | d_gene | abundance | v_gene | CDR3nt | CDR3aa
TRBJ2-1 | . | . | TRBV5-1 | TGCGCCAACCCTACTGACAATGAGCAGTTCTTC | CANPTDNEQFF
TRBJ1-2 | . | . | TRBV7-9 | TGTGCCAGCAGCGGGTTAGCGCAGGGGGGCTACACCTTC | CASSGLAQGGYTF
TRBJ2-7 | . | . | TRBV6-5 | TGTGCCAGCAGTTACTCTAAAAGGAGCTCCTACGAGCAGTACTTC | CASSYSKRSSYEQYF
TRBJ1-2 | . | . | TRBV19 | TGTGCCAGTAGTATGGGGGGGACCTATGGCTACACCTTC | CASSMGGTYGYTF
TRBJ2-3 | . | . | TRBV6-1 | TGTGCCAGCAGTGTAACGACAGGAAACACAGATACGCAGTATTTT | CASSVTTGNTDTQYF
TRBJ2-4 | TRBD2 | . | TRBV7-9 | TGTGCCAGCAGCCTAACTAGCGGGGGGGCCGCGGACATTCAGTACTTC | CASSLTSGGAADIQYF
TRBJ2-7 | . | . | TRBV5-6 | TGTGCCAGCAGCTTGGTGGCGGCTTTGGGCTACGAGCAGTACTTC | CASSLVAALGYEQYF
TRBJ1-5 | . | . | TRBV4-1 | TGCGCCAGCAGCTTACGGACAGGCAATCAGCCCCAGCATTTT | CASSLRTGNQPQHF
TRBJ1-1 | . | . | TRBV5-3 | TGTGCCAGAAGCGGGCGGCACAGGCCCGTCATGGCTTTCTTT | CARSGRHRPVMAFF
TRBJ1-1 | . | . | TRBV7-6 | TGTGCCAGCAGCTTAGGTCACAAGAACACTGAAGCTTTCTTT | CASSLGHKNTEAFF
TRBJ1-1 | . | few | TRBV19 | TGTGCCAGTAGTCCAGGGGACAAGGTAACCCCGAACACTGAAGCTTTCTTT | CASSPGDKVTPNTEAFF
TRBJ2-1 | TRBD2 | . | TRBV12-5 | TGTGCTAGTGGTTCCGGGGAGGGAGACAATGAGCAGTTCTTC | CASGSGEGDNEQFF
TRBJ1-1 | . | . | TRBV28 | TGTGCCAGCAGTTCCTTAGATGAAGCTTTCTTT | CASSSLDEAFF
TRBJ2-3 | . | . | TRBV7-6 | TGTGCCAGCAGCTCAAAAAAACGGGGACAAAGCACAGATACGCAGTATTTT | CASSSKKRGQSTDTQYF
TRBJ1-1 | . | . | TRBV13 | TGTGCCAGCAGCCCGGGGTGGGACACTGAAGCTTTCTTT | CASSPGWDTEAFF
TRBJ1-3 | . | . | TRBV30 | TGTGCCTGGAGTGGTGAGGCAGCGGGAAACACCATATATTTT | CAWSGEAAGNTIYF
TRBJ2-2 | . | once | TRBV5-1 | TGCGCCAGCAGCTTGGCGGGAATACAAACGAACACCGGGGAGCTGTTTTTT | CASSLAGIQTNTGELFF
TRBJ2-3 | . | . | TRBV7-9 | TGTGCCAGCAGCTTACCCCCGTTCCTAGCAGGGGTTGATACGCAGTATTTT | CASSLPPFLAGVDTQYF
TRBJ1-2 | . | . | TRBV10-2 | TGCGCCAGCAGCCCCATGGATGGAGACTATGGCTACACCTTC | CASSPMDGDYGYTF
TRBJ1-2 | TRBD1 | . | TRBV30 | TGTGCCTGGAGGGTGACAGGGAGTAACTATGGCTACACCTTC | CAWRVTGSNYGYTF
TRBJ1-5 | TRBD1 | . | TRBV5-6 | TGTGCCAGCAGCTTGGGAACCGGGACAGGGCGACCCCAGCATTTT | CASSLGTGTGRPQHF
TRBJ1-3 | . | . | TRBV9 | TGTGCCAGCAGCGTATTACAGGGCTTGAGCTCTGGAAACACCATATATTTT | CASSVLQGLSSGNTIYF
TRBJ2-5 | TRBD2 | . | TRBV6-1 | TGTGCCAGCAGTGAAATAGGAGCGGGGGCGATCCAAGAGACCCAGTACTTC | CASSEIGAGAIQETQYF
TRBJ1-1 | . | . | TRBV12-5 | TGTGCTAGTGGTTTGGGGACAGAAGCTTTCTTT | CASGLGTEAFF
TRBJ2-1 | . | . | TRBV4-1 | TGCGCCAGCAGCCCCAGAGGTCCGGGCTCCTACAATGAGCAGTTCTTC | CASSPRGPGSYNEQFF
TRBJ2-5 | TRBD2 | . | TRBV7-2 | TGTGCCAGCAGCGAGTCGGGACTAGCGGTACGGAAGACCCAGTACTTC | CASSESGLAVRKTQYF
TRBJ2-5 | TRBD2 | . | TRBV30 | TGTGCCTGGAGTTCTGGGGGCGGGGGGGTCCGGGAGACCCAGTACTTC | CAWSSGGGGVRETQYF
TRBJ1-6 | . | . | TRBV25-1 | TGTGCCAGCAGCCCCATCGGAGGGGCCCTCCACTTT | CASSPIGGALHF
TRBJ2-3 | . | once | TRBV21-1 | TGTGCCAGCCTAGCAGCGGGGGGATCAGATACGCAGTATTTT | CASLAAGGSDTQYF
TRBJ2-5 | . | . | TRBV4-2 | TGTGCCAGCAGCCAAGGGAGGGGCCTAATGGAGACCCAGTACTTC | CASSQGRGLMETQYF
TRBJ1-2 | TRBD1 | . | TRBV18 | TGTGCCAGCTCACCAGACAGGGGTGAACGAATAAACTATGGCTACACCTTC | CASSPDRGERINYGYTF
TRBJ1-1 | TRBD1 | . | TRBV10-3 | TGTGCCATCAGTGAATTAAGGGGGCGGGTTAACACTGAAGCTTTCTTT | CAISELRGRVNTEAFF
TRBJ1-5 | TRBD1 | . | TRBV2 | TGTGCCAGCAGCGGACAGGGGTTCAATCAGCCCCAGCATTTT | CASSGQGFNQPQHF
TRBJ2-3 | . | few | TRBV5-6 | TGTGCCAGCAGCTTGCTTACAGATACGCAGTATTTT | CASSLLTDTQYF
TRBJ1-2 | . | . | TRBV29-1 | TGCAGCGTTCCAAGCAACAGGGAAGACTATGGCTACACCTTC | CSVPSNREDYGYTF
TRBJ1-6 | . | few | TRBV5-1 | TGCGCCAGCAGTCGCGCTGGGGGCCCCAATTCACCCCTCCACTTT | CASSRAGGPNSPLHF
TRBJ2-2 | TRBD1 | . | TRBV7-9 | TGTTCCAGCAGACCCGGACAGGCAAACACCGGGGAGCTGTTTTTT | CSSRPGQANTGELFF
TRBJ2-1 | TRBD2 | . | TRBV5-6 | TGTGCCAGCAGCGCGCCCTATGGAGCGGGGGGTTGGAATGAGCAGTTCTTC | CASSAPYGAGGWNEQFF
TRBJ2-5 | TRBD2 | . | TRBV2 | TGTGCCAGCAGGGGGGGGACCCTGGGCGGAGAGACCCAGTACTTC | CASRGGTLGGETQYF
TRBJ2-1 | TRBD1 | . | TRBV5-4 | TGTGCCAGCAGCTTGGGGACAGGGGGGTGGTCATCCCCGCCCAATGAGCAGTTCTTC | CASSLGTGGWSSPPNEQFF
TRBJ2-5 | . | . | TRBV5-1 | TGCGCCAGCAGCTCGCGGAGGACAGAAATTCAAGAGACCCAGTACTTC | CASSSRRTEIQETQYF
TRBJ2-2 | . | . | TRBV15 | TGTGCCACCAGCAGGAGCAGGGACACCGGGGAGCTGTTTTTT | CATSRSRDTGELFF
TRBJ2-6 | TRBD1 | . | TRBV2 | TGTGCCAGCAGTTACCGGGACAGTGGGAGCCTAGGCCGTTCTGGGGCCAACGTCCTGACTTTC | CASSYRDSGSLGRSGANVLTF
TRBJ2-5 | TRBD2 | . | TRBV2 | TGTGCCAGCAGAGAAGGGACTAGCGGGGGTTTTACGCAGTACTTC | CASREGTSGGFTQYF
TRBJ1-1 | TRBD1 | . | TRBV5-6 | TGTGCCAGCAGCTCATCGGACAGGGGGCTCACTGAAGCTTTCTTT | CASSSSDRGLTEAFF
TRBJ2-3 | . | once | TRBV12-5 | TGTGCTAGTCGACAGGGGAGGGGCACAGATACGCAGTATTTT | CASRQGRGTDTQYF
TRBJ2-1 | TRBD2 | . | TRBV19 | TGTGCCAGTAGTTCTGGTAGACTAGCGGGATACAATGAGCAGTTCTTC | CASSSGRLAGYNEQFF
TRBJ2-3 | . | . | TRBV11-2 | TGTGCCAGCACCCCTAGCACAGATACGCAGTATTTT | CASTPSTDTQYF
TRBJ1-2 | . | . | TRBV7-8 | TGTGCCAGCAGCTTAGGGCGTGGGGGCCCTCTCTATGGCTACACCTTC | CASSLGRGGPLYGYTF
TRBJ2-2 | . | . | TRBV19 | TGTGCCAGTAGTATAGCCAGGGCGAGGAACACCGGGGAGCTGTTTTTT | CASSIARARNTGELFF
TRBJ2-5 | . | few | TRBV7-8 | TGTGCCAGCAGCTTAGCCACCTTCGCCGGGTGGTACCAGTACTTC | CASSLATFAGWYQYF
TRBJ2-3 | TRBD2 | . | TRBV18 | TGTGCCAGCTCACCGCGGTTAGCGGGGGGCACAGATACGCAGTATTTT | CASSPRLAGGTDTQYF
TRBJ2-7 | TRBD1 | . | TRBV5-1 | TGCGCCAGCAGCTTCGGACAGGGAGAGGTTTCGTACGAGCAGTACTTC | CASSFGQGEVSYEQYF
TRBJ2-5 | TRBD2 | . | TRBV9 | TGTGCCAGCAGCGGACTAGCGGGGGGAGGTGAGACCCAGTACTTC | CASSGLAGGGETQYF
TRBJ1-2 | . | . | TRBV6-5 | TGTGCCAGCAGATTAGGGGCAGGGACAAACTATGGCTACACCTTC | CASRLGAGTNYGYTF
TRBJ1-1 | . | once | TRBV6-5 | TGTGCCAGCAGTGAACAGGTAGTGAACACTGAAGCTTTCTTT | CASSEQVVNTEAFF
TRBJ1-1 | . | . | TRBV30 | TGTGCCTGGATCCACTTCAGTATTTCTCGAGGAGTAAGGACTGAAGCTTTCTTT | CAWIHFSISRGVRTEAFF
TRBJ2-1 | TRBD2 | . | TRBV15 | TGTGCCACCAGCAGAGAGCGGGGGAGGTACAATGAGCAGTTCTTC | CATSRERGRYNEQFF
TRBJ1-1 | . | . | TRBV27 | TGTGCCAGCAGTTTCGGAGGGAACACTGAAGCTTTCTTT | CASSFGGNTEAFF